This T cell receptor (beta chain) emerged from a study of graft-versus-host responses after intestinal transplantation. Produced via immunoSEQ multiplex PCR; TCRdb's table is partial and in-frame only. Of 60,000 to 90,000 clones detected, around 91% appear once; the ten largest clones hold approximately 1.2%. Regarding this clone: The antigen remains undetermined.

Source: unstimulated CD8+ T cells sorted from spleen or lymph node cells, taken before intestinal transplant. The receptor's source is a human donor who received an intestinal transplant.

The CDR3 reads CASSLAVTYEQYF. Written as DNA, the CDR3 is TGTGCCAGCAGCTTGGCAGTCACCTACGAGCAGTACTTC. The chain is built from TRBV7-8 and TRBJ2-7; no definite D call. Germline V CDR1 and CDR2: SGHVS, FQNEAQ. Between the trimmed V and J ends, which lost 3 bases and 2 bases, there was a span of 8 bases. The CDR3 has 13 amino acids.